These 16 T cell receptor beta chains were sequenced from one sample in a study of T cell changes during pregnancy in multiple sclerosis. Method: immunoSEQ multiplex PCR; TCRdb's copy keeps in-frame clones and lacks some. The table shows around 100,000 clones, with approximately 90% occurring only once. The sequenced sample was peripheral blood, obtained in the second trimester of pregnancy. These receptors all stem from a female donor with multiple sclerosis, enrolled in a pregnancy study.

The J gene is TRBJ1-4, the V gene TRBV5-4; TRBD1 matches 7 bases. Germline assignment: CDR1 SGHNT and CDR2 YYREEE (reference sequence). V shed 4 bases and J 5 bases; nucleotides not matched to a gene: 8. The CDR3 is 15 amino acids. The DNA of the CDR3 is TGTGCCAGCAGCCTCGCCGGGACAGCAAATGAAAAACTGTTTTTT. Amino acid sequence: CASSLAGTANEKLFF.

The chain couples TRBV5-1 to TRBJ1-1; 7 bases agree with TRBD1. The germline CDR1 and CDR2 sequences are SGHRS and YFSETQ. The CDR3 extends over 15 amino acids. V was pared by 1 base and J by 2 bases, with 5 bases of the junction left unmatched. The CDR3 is CASSLLQGGNTEAFF. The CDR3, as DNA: TGCGCCAGCAGCTTGTTGCAGGGGGGAAACACTGAAGCTTTCTTT.

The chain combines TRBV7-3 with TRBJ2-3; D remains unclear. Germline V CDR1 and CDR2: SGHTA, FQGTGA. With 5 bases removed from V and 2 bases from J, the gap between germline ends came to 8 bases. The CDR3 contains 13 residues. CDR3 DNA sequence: TGTGCCAGCAGCATAGACTTCACAGATACGCAGTATTTT. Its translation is CASSIDFTDTQYF.

The chain's CDR3 is CASSLQGTQNTEAFF. In DNA form, the CDR3 reads TGCGCCAGCAGCTTACAGGGCACCCAGAACACTGAAGCTTTCTTT. The J gene is TRBJ1-1, the V gene TRBV5-1, with a weak D call TRBD1 (6 bases). The CDR3 has 15 amino acids. Trimming removed 2 bases from V and 1 base from J, with 12 bases in between. The V gene's germline CDR1 is SGHRS and CDR2 YFSETQ.

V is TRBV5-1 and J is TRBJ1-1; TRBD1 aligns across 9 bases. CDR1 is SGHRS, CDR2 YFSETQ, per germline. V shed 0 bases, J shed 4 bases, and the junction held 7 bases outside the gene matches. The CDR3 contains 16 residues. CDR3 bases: TGCGCCAGCAGCTTGGCATTAGGGACAGGGTTCACTGAAGCTTTCTTT. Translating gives CASSLALGTGFTEAFF.

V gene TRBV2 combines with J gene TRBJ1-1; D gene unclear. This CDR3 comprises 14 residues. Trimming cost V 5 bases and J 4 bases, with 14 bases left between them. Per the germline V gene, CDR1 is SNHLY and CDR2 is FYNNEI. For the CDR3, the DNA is TGTGCCAGCAGTTCCTGGGAAGGGAGCACTGAAGCTTTCTTT. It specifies CASSSWEGSTEAFF.

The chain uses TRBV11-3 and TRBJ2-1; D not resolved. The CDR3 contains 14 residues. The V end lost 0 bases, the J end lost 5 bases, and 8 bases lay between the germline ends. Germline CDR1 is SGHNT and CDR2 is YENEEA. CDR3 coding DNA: TGTGCCAGCAGCTTAGATGCGATTAACAATGAGCAGTTCTTC. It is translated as CASSLDAINNEQFF.

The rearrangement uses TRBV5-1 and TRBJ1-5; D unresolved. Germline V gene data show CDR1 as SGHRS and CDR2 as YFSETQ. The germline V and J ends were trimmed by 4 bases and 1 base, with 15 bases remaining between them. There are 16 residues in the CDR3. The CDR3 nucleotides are TGCGCCAGCAGCGAGGGCCAGGCGTGGAGCAATCAGCCCCAGCATTTT. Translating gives CASSEGQAWSNQPQHF.

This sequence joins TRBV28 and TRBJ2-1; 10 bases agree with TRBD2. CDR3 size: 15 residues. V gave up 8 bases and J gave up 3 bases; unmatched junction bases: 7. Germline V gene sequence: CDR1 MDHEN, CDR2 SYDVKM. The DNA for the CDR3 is TGTGCCAGCCGCACCGGGACTAGCGTCTACAATGAGCAGTTCTTC. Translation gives CASRTGTSVYNEQFF.

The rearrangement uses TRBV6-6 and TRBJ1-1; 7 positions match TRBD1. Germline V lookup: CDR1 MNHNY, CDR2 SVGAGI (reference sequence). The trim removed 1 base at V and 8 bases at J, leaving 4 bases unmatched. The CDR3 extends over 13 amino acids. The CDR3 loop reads CASSYFDRAEAFF. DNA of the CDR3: TGTGCCAGCAGTTACTTTGACAGGGCCGAAGCTTTCTTT.

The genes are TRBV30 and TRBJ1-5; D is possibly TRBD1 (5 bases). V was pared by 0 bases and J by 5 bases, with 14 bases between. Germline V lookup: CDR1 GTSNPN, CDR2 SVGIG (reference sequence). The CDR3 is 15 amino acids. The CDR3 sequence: CAWSVSWGVDQPQHF. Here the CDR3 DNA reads TGTGCCTGGAGTGTAAGTTGGGGGGTGGATCAGCCCCAGCATTTT.

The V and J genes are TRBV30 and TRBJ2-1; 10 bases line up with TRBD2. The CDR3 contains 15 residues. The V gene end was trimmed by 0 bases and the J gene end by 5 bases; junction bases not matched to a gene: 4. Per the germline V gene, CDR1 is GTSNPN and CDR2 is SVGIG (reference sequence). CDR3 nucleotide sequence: TGTGCCTGGAGTGTTGATAGCGGGAGGCACAATGAGCAGTTCTTC. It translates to CAWSVDSGRHNEQFF.

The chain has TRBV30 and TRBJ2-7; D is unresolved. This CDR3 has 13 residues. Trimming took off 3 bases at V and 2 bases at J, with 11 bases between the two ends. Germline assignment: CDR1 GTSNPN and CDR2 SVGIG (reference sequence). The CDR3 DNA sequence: TGTGCCTGGAGCGGCTGGAGTACCTACGAGCAGTACTTC. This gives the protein CAWSGWSTYEQYF.

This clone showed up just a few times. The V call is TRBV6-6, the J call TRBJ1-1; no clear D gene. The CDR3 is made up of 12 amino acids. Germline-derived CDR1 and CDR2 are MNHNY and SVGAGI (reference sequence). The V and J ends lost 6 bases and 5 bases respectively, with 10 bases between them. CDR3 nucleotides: TGTGCCAGCAGCCTGTTCCGGACTGAAGCTTTCTTT. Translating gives CASSLFRTEAFF.

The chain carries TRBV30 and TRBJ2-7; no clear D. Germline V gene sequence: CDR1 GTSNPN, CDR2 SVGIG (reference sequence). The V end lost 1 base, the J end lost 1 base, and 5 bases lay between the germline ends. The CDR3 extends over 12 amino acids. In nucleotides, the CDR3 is TGTGCCTGGAGTGCCCCTTCCTACGAGCAGTACTTC. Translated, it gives CAWSAPSYEQYF.

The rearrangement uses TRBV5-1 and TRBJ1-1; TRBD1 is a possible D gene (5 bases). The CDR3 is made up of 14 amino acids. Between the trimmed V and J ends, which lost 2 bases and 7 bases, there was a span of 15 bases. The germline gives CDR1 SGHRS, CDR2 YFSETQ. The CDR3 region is CASSLQEGIGEAFF. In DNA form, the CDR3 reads TGCGCCAGCAGCTTACAGGAGGGAATAGGTGAAGCTTTCTTT. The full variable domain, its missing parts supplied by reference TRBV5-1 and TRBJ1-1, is KAGVTQTPRYLIKTRGQQVTLSCSPISGHRSVSWYQQTPGQGLQFLFEYFSETQRNKGNFPGRFSGRQFSNSRSEMNVSTLELGDSALYLCASSLQEGIGEAFFGQGTRLTVV.